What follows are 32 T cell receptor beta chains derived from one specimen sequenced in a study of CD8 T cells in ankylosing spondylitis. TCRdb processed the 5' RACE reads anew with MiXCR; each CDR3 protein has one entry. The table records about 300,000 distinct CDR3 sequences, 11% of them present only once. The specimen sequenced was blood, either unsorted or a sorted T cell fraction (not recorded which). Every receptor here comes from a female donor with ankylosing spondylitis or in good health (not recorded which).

CDR3 nucleotide sequence: TGTGCCAGTAGTCCGGGACACCTCCTCTCTGGGGCCAACGTCCTGACTTTC. The encoded protein is CASSPGHLLSGANVLTF. V gene TRBV19 combines with J gene TRBJ2-6, with a tentative D call TRBD1 (6 bases). The germline V gene has CDR1 LNHDA and CDR2 SQIVND (reference sequence). The CDR3 spans 17 residues. The germline V and J ends were trimmed by 5 bases and 0 bases, with 14 bases remaining between them.

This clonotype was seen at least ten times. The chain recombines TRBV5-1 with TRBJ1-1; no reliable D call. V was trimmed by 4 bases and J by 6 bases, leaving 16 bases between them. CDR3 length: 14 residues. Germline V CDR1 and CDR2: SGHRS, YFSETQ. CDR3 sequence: CASSPEVPGSEAFF. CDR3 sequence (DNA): TGCGCCAGCAGCCCGGAGGTCCCGGGTTCTGAAGCTTTCTTT.

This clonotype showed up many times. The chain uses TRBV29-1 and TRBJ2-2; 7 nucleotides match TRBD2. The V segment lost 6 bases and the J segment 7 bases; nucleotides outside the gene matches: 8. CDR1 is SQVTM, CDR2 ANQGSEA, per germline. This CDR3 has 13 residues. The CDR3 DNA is TGCAGCGTGCTTCAGTGGGAGGGCGGGGAGCTGTTTTTT. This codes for CSVLQWEGGELFF.

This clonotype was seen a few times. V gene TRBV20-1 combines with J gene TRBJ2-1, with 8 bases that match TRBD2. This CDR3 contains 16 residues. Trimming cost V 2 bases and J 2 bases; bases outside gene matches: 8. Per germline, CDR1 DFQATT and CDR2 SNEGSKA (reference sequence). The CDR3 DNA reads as TGCAGTGCTAGACCCCGACTAGCGAATACCTACAATGAGCAGTTCTTC. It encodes CSARPRLANTYNEQFF.

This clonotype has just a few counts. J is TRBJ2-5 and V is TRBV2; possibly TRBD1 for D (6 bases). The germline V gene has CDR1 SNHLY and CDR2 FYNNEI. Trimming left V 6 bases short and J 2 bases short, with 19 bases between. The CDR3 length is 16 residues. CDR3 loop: CASRANTGYSQETQYF. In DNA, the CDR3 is TGTGCCAGCAGAGCAAATACAGGGTATTCACAAGAGACCCAGTACTTC.

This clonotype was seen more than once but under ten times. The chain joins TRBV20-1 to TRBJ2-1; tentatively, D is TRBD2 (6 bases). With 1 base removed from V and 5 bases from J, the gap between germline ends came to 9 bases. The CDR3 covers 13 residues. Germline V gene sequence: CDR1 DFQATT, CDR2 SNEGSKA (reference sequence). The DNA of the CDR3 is TGCAGTGCTAGAGGTCTAGCGAACAATGAGCAGTTCTTC. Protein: CSARGLANNEQFF.

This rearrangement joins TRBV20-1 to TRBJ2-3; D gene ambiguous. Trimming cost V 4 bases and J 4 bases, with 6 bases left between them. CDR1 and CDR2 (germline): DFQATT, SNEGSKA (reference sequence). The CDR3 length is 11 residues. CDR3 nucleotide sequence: TGCAGTGCTAATGGGGCAGATACGCAGTATTTT. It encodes CSANGADTQYF.

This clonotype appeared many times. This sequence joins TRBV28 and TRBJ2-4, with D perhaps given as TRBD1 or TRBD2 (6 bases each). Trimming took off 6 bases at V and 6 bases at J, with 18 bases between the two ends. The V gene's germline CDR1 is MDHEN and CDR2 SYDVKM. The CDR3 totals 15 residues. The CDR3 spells CASSSAVGGLNIQYF. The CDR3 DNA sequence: TGTGCCAGCAGCTCCGCGGTGGGGGGCTTAAACATTCAGTACTTC.

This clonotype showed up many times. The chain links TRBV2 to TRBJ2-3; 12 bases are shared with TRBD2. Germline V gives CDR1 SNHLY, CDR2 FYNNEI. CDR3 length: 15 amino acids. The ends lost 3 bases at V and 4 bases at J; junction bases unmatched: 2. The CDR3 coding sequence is TGTGCCAGCAGTGAGTCTAGCGGGAGGGCAGATACGCAGTATTTT. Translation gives CASSESSGRADTQYF.

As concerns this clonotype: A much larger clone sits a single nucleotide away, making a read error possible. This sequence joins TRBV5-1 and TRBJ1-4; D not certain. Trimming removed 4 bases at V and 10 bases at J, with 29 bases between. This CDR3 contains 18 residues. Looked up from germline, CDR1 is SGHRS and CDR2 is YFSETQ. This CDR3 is CASSPHHLDGGFGGKLFF. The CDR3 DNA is TGCGCCAGCAGCCCTCACCATCTCGACGGAGGCTTTGGAGGAAAACTGTTTTTT.

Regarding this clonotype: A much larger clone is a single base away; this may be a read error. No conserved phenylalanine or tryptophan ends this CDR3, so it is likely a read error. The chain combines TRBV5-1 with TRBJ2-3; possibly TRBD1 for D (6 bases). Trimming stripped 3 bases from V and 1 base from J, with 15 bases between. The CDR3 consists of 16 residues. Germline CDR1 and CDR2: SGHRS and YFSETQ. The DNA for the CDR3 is TGCGCCAGCAGCTCTCTTGGGGGCGGGCGCACAGATACGCAGTATTTA. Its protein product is CASSSLGGGRTDTQYL.

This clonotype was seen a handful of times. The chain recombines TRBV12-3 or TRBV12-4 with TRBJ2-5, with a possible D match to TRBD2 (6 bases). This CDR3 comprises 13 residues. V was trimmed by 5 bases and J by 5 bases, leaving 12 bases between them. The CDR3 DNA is TGTGCCAGCAGTCCGGAGGGCCGGGAGACCCAGTACTTC. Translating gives CASSPEGRETQYF.

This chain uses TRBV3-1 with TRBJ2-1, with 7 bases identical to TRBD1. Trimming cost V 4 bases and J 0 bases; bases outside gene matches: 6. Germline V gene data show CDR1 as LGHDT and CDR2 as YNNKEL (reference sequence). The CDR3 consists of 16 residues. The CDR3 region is CASSPQTGDSYNEQFF. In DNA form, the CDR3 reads TGTGCCAGCAGCCCCCAAACAGGGGACTCCTACAATGAGCAGTTCTTC.

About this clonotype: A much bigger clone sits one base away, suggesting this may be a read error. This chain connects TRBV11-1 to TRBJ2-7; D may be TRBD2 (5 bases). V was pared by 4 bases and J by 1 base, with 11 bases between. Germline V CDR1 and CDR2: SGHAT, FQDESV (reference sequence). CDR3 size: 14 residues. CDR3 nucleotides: TGTGCCAGCAGCTCACACCGGGGTTCCTACGAGCAGTACTTC. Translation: CASSSHRGSYEQYF.

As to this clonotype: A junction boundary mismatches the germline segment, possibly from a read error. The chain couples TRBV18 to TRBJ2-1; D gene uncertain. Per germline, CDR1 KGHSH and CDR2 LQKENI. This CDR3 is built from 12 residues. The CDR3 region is CASSPLLSGLLF. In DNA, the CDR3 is TGTGCCAGCTCCCCCCTCTTGTCCGGCTTGCTCTTC.

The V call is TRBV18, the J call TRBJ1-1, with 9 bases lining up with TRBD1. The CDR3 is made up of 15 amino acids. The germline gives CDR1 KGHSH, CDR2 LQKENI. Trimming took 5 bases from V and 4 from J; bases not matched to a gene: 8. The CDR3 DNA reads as TGTGCCAGCTCATTGTCACCGGGACAGGGCACTGAAGCTTTCTTT. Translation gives CASSLSPGQGTEAFF.

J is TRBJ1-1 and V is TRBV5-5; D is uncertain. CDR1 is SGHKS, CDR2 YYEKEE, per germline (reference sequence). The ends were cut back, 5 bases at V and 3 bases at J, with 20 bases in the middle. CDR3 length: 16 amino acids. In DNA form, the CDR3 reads TGTGCCAGCAGAACGGACCCCCTTAAGTGGGACACTGAAGCTTTCTTT. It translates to CASRTDPLKWDTEAFF.

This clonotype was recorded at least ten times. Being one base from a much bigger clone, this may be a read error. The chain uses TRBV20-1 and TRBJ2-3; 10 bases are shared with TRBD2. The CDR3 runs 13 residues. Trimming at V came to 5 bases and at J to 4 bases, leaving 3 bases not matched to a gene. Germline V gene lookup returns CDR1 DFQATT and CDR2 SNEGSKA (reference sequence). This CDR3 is CSARTSGPDTQYF. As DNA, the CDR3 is TGCAGTGCTCGGACTAGCGGTCCAGATACGCAGTATTTT.

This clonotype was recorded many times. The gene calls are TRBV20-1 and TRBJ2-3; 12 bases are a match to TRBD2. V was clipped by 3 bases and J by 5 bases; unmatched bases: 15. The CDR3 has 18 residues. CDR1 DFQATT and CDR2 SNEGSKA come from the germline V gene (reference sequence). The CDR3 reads CSARGPLAGGRGGDTQYF. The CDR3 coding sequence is TGCAGTGCTAGGGGCCCACTAGCGGGGGGCCGGGGTGGAGATACGCAGTATTTT.

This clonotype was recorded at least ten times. The CDR3 DNA follows: TGTGCCATCAGTGAGTCTGCGGGAGGGATGGCCGGGGAGCTGTTTTTT. Protein sequence: CAISESAGGMAGELFF. V and J are TRBV10-3 and TRBJ2-2; 9 bases align to TRBD2. Germline V CDR1 and CDR2: ENHRY, SYGVKD. With V trimmed by 0 bases and J by 6 bases, 5 bases remained unmatched. CDR3 length: 16 amino acids.

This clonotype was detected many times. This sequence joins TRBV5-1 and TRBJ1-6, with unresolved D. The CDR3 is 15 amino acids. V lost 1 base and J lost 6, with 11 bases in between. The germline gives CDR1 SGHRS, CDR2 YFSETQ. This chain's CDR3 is CASSLRAERNSPLHF. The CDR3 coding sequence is TGCGCCAGCAGCTTGCGGGCAGAGCGTAATTCACCCCTCCACTTT.

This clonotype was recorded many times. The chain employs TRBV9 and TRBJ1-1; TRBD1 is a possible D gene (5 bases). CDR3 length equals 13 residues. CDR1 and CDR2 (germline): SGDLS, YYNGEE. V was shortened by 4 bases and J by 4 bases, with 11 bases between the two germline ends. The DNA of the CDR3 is TGTGCCAGCAGCTATGGGGACGGCACTGAAGCTTTCTTT. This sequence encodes CASSYGDGTEAFF.

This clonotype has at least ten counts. Written as DNA, the CDR3 is TGCAGTGCTAGGGTATTTAATAGGGGGGGAAAAGAGACCCAGTACTTC. Translating it yields CSARVFNRGGKETQYF. The rearrangement links TRBV20-1 to TRBJ2-5; D is perhaps TRBD2 (7 bases). The CDR3 has 16 amino acids. The germline CDR1 and CDR2 sequences are DFQATT and SNEGSKA (reference sequence). The V gene lost 3 bases and the J gene lost 3 bases, with 20 bases spanning the gap.

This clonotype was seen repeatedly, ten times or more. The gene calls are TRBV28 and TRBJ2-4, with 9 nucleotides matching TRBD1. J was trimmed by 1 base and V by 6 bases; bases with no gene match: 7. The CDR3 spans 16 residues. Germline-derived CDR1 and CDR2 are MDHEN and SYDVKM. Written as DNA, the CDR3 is TGTGCCAGCAGCCGTCGGACAGGGGAGGCCAAAAACATTCAGTACTTC. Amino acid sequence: CASSRRTGEAKNIQYF.

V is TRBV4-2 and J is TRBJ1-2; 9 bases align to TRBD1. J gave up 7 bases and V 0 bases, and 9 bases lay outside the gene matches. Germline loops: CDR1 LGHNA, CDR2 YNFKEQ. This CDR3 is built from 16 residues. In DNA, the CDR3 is TGTGCCAGCAGCCAAGAAGGTTGGGACAGGGCTAGTGGCTACACCTTC. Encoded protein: CASSQEGWDRASGYTF.

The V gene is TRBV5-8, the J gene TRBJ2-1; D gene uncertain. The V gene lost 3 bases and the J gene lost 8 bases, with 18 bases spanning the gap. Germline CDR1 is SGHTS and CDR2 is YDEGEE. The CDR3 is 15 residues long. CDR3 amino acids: CASSSGPPRVDEQFF. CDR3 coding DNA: TGTGCCAGCAGCTCCGGGCCCCCCCGGGTCGATGAGCAGTTCTTC.

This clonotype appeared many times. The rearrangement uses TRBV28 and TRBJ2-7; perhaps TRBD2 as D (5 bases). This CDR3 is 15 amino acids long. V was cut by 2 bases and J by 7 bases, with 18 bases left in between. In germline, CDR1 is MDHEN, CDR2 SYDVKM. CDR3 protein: CASSLGGELLGEQYF. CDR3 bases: TGTGCCAGCAGTTTAGGTGGGGAACTACTAGGTGAGCAGTACTTC.

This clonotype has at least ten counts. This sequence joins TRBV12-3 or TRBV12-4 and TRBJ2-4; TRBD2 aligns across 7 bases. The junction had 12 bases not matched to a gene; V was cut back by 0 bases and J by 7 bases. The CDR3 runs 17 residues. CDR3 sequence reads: CASSLALSTYGRNIQYF. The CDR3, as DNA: TGTGCCAGCAGTTTAGCGCTTTCGACCTACGGGAGGAACATTCAGTACTTC.

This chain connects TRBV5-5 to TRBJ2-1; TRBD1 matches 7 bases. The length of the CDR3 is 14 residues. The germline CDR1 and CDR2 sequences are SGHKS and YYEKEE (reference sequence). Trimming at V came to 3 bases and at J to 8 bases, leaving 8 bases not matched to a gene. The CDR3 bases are TGTGCCAGCAGCTCCTCGACAGGGCGGGATGAGCAGTTCTTC. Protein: CASSSSTGRDEQFF.

The CDR3 reads CSVGGTVRKETQYF. The CDR3 nucleotides are TGCAGCGTTGGCGGCACCGTCAGAAAAGAGACCCAGTACTTC. The chain combines TRBV29-1 with TRBJ2-5; D uncertain. This CDR3 spans 14 amino acids. The germline V and J ends were trimmed by 4 bases and 3 bases, with 15 bases remaining between them. CDR1 is SQVTM, CDR2 ANQGSEA, per germline.

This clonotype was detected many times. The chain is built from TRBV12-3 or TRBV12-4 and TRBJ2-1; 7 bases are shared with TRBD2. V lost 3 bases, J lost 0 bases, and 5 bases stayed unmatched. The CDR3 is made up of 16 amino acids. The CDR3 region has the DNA TGTGCCAGCAGTTTTTTCGGGGGGAACTCCTACAATGAGCAGTTCTTC. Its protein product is CASSFFGGNSYNEQFF.

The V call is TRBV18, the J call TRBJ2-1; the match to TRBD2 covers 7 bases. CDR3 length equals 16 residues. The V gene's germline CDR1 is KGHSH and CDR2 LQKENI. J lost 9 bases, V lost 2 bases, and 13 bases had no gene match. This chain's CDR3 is CASSPVEGLGSSEQFF. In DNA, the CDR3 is TGTGCCAGCTCACCAGTCGAAGGACTAGGGTCGAGTGAGCAGTTCTTC. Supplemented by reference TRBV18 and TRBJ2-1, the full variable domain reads NAGVMQNPRHLVRRRGQEARLRCSPMKGHSHVYWYRQLPEEGLKFMVYLQKENIIDESGMPKERFSAEFPKEGPSILRIQQVVRGDSAAYFCASSPVEGLGSSEQFFGPGTRLTVL.